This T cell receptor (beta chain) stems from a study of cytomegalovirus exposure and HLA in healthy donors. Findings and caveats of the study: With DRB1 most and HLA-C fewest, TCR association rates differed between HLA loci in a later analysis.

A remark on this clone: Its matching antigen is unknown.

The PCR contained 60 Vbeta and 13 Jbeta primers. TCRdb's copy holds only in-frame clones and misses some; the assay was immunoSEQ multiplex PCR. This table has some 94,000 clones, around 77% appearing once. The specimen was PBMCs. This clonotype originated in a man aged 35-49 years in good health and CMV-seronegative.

The CDR3 DNA reads as TGTGCCAGCAGAGCCGGAGACACTGAAGCTTTCTTT. Protein sequence: CASRAGDTEAFF. The chain links TRBV6-1 to TRBJ1-1, with D unresolved. Deletions cut 6 bases from V and 3 bases from J, with 8 bases between. This CDR3 has 12 residues. The V gene's germline CDR1 is MNHNS and CDR2 SASEGT.